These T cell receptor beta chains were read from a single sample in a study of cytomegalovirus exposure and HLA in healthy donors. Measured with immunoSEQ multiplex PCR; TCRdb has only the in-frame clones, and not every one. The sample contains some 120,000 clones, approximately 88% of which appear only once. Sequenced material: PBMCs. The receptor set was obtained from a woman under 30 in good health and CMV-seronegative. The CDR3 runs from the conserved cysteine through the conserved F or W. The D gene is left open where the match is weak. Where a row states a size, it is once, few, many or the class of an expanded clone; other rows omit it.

TGTGCAAGTCGCTTCTTAGGGGGGCCTAGCGGGAGATGCGGGGAGCTGTTTTTT	CASRFLGGPSGRCGELFF	TRBV12-2	TRBJ2-2	.	.
TGTGCCAGCAGCCTCTCAGGAGATACGCAGTATTTT	CASSLSGDTQYF	TRBV7-3	TRBJ2-3	.	.
TGTGTCTACTCGGAGGAGAACTATGGCTACACCTTC	CVYSEENYGYTF	TRBV19	TRBJ1-2	.	.
TGCGCCAGCAGCCAAGAAGTCAGGCTAGCGGGAGTGGAGACCCAGTACTTC	CASSQEVRLAGVETQYF	TRBV4-1	TRBJ2-5	.	TRBD2
TGTGCCAGTAGCGAGAACTATGGCTACACCTTC	CASSENYGYTF	TRBV19	TRBJ1-2	.	.
TGTGCCAGCAGACCCGGGACAGGGGATCACGAGCAGTACTTC	CASRPGTGDHEQYF	TRBV13	TRBJ2-7	.	TRBD1
TGTGCCAGCAGCTCCAGGGAGGGCATGAACACTGAAGCTTTCTTT	CASSSREGMNTEAFF	TRBV11-3	TRBJ1-1	.	.
TGTGCCAGCAGTTCCCAAACCCCAGGCAGCTCCTACAATGAGCAGTTCTTC	CASSSQTPGSSYNEQFF	TRBV28	TRBJ2-1	.	.
TGTGCCAGCAGCTTAGGGGCTAGCCCAGATACGCAGTATTTT	CASSLGASPDTQYF	TRBV7-2	TRBJ2-3	few	.
TGTGCCAGCAGCCAAGGGGCTCCCTTTAACACTGAAGCTTTCTTT	CASSQGAPFNTEAFF	TRBV14	TRBJ1-1	.	.
TGTGCCAGCGAGGGACACCCACGGCCAGAGACCCAGTACTTC	CASEGHPRPETQYF	TRBV30	TRBJ2-5	.	.
TGTGCCAGCAGTGAACCCCCAGCGGAAAAACTGTTTTTT	CASSEPPAEKLFF	TRBV25-1	TRBJ1-4	.	.
TGTGCCAGCAGTGAAGGAACGTTATGGGGGGGCACTGAAGCTTTCTTT	CASSEGTLWGGTEAFF	TRBV6-1	TRBJ1-1	.	.
TGTGCCAGCAGACTATTACAGGGATCCAATGAGCAGTTCTTC	CASRLLQGSNEQFF	TRBV6-5	TRBJ2-1	.	.
TGTGCCAGCAGTGAAGTAAGAGGGGGATACGAGCAGTACTTC	CASSEVRGGYEQYF	TRBV2	TRBJ2-7	.	.
TGTGCCAGCAGCACCCGTGGGGCCGACGAGCAGTACTTC	CASSTRGADEQYF	TRBV5-4	TRBJ2-7	.	.
TGTGCCAGTAGTACCGGGACTAGCTCCTACAATGAGCAGTTCTTC	CASSTGTSSYNEQFF	TRBV19	TRBJ2-1	.	TRBD2
TGTGCCAGCAGCTTGGCGCCAGCCGGGGAGCTGTTTTTT	CASSLAPAGELFF	TRBV5-4	TRBJ2-2	.	.
TGCGCCAGCAGCTTGCAGGATACGCAGTATTTT	CASSLQDTQYF	TRBV5-1	TRBJ2-3	.	.
TGTGCCAGCAGTTACGTGGACAGCTACGAGCAGTACTTC	CASSYVDSYEQYF	TRBV6-6	TRBJ2-7	.	.
TGCGCCAGCAGCCAGGGGGGACTTGAAGCTTTCTTT	CASSQGGLEAFF	TRBV5-1	TRBJ1-1	.	TRBD1
TGTGCCAGCAGTCGACCCCCGGGACAAACTCCCTACGAGCAGTACTTC	CASSRPPGQTPYEQYF	TRBV28	TRBJ2-7	.	.
TGTGCCAGCAGTTACTCTAGCCGAGATGAGACCCAGTACTTC	CASSYSSRDETQYF	TRBV6-5	TRBJ2-5	.	.
TGTGCCAGTAGTATAATTAACGGACAGGGCCCCTATGGCTACACCTTC	CASSIINGQGPYGYTF	TRBV19	TRBJ1-2	.	TRBD1
TGCGCCAGCAGCCAGCGGACTAGCGGCACAGATACGCAGTATTTT	CASSQRTSGTDTQYF	TRBV4-1	TRBJ2-3	once	TRBD2
TGTGCCAGCAGCTTGTCCGGCAGGGGAGGCAATCAGCCCCAGCATTTT	CASSLSGRGGNQPQHF	TRBV5-6	TRBJ1-5	.	.
TGTGCCAGCAGCTCGGGGACTAGCGGGAGCACAGATACGCAGTATTTT	CASSSGTSGSTDTQYF	TRBV5-4	TRBJ2-3	.	TRBD2
TGCAGCGTTGAAAACCGGGACAGGGGGTACGAGCAGTACTTC	CSVENRDRGYEQYF	TRBV29-1	TRBJ2-7	.	TRBD1
TGTGCCAGCAGTTACTCCGGGTCTTATAATGAAAAACTGTTTTTT	CASSYSGSYNEKLFF	TRBV5-6	TRBJ1-4	.	.
TGCGCCAGCAGCCCAAGACAGGGGGATACCGCTAACTATGGCTACACCTTC	CASSPRQGDTANYGYTF	TRBV4-1	TRBJ1-2	.	TRBD1
TGCGCCAGCAGCCAACCCACTAGCGGGAGGTGGAATGAGCAGTTCTTC	CASSQPTSGRWNEQFF	TRBV4-1	TRBJ2-1	.	TRBD2
TGCGCCAGCAGCCGCCGGACTAGCGGGAATGCGGGCGGGGAGCTGTTTTTT	CASSRRTSGNAGGELFF	TRBV5-1	TRBJ2-2	.	TRBD2
TGTGCCAGCAGTCCTCTAGCGGGAAGCTTCGAGCAGTACTTC	CASSPLAGSFEQYF	TRBV28	TRBJ2-7	.	TRBD2
TGTGCCATCAGTGAGTCGATGACAGTCATGGAGACCCAGTACTTC	CAISESMTVMETQYF	TRBV10-3	TRBJ2-5	.	.
TGTGCCAGCAGTGAAGCGAGACGGGTCGAGCAGTACTTC	CASSEARRVEQYF	TRBV2	TRBJ2-7	.	.
TGCGCCAGCAGCCAAGATCACCCCGGGACAGGGAGTCAGCCCCAGCATTTT	CASSQDHPGTGSQPQHF	TRBV4-1	TRBJ1-5	.	TRBD1
TGTGCCAGCAGCCAAGATTTTAGTTTCTACGAGCAGTACTTC	CASSQDFSFYEQYF	TRBV14	TRBJ2-7	.	.
TGCGCCAGCAGCTGGGGGGACAGGGGGCAAGATACGCAGTATTTT	CASSWGDRGQDTQYF	TRBV5-1	TRBJ2-3	.	TRBD1
TGTGCCAGCAGCCAAGCAGGGGGCGTTGAAAAACTGTTTTTT	CASSQAGGVEKLFF	TRBV4-2	TRBJ1-4	.	TRBD1
TGTGCCAGCAGTTTATCCAGCAGGGGGCTCGGTGAGCAGTACTTC	CASSLSSRGLGEQYF	TRBV6-6	TRBJ2-7	.	TRBD1
TGTGCCAGCAGCACGCGGACTAGCGGGTCCGGACCCTACGAGCAGTACTTC	CASSTRTSGSGPYEQYF	TRBV7-9	TRBJ2-7	.	TRBD2
TGCGCCAGCAGCCAAGAATCCCTAGCGGGAGGTTTTGAGCAGTACTTC	CASSQESLAGGFEQYF	TRBV4-1	TRBJ2-7	.	TRBD2
TGTGCCAGCAGTTTACGTTACGGCGGGAGGGGCACAGATACGCAGTATTTT	CASSLRYGGRGTDTQYF	TRBV28	TRBJ2-3	.	TRBD2
TGTGCCAGCAGCCGAAGACTAGAGGGCAATGAGCAGTTCTTC	CASSRRLEGNEQFF	TRBV4-2	TRBJ2-1	.	.
TGTGCCAGCAGCCCCAGCGGGTTAAAGCCCCAGCATTTT	CASSPSGLKPQHF	TRBV28	TRBJ1-5	.	.
TGTGCCAGCAGCTCGAGGACTAGCGGAAGCTCCTACGAGCAGTACTTC	CASSSRTSGSSYEQYF	TRBV7-2	TRBJ2-7	once	TRBD2
TGTGCCAGCAGCTTGAATGCAGGGTTCGCCAACGAGCAGTACTTC	CASSLNAGFANEQYF	TRBV5-1	TRBJ2-7	.	.
TGTGCCAGCAGTGAATTTCAGGGGCAGGCCAAAAACATTCAGTACTTC	CASSEFQGQAKNIQYF	TRBV2	TRBJ2-4	few	.
TGTGCCAGCAGTTACTCTCCGACCGGGGAGCTGTTTTTT	CASSYSPTGELFF	TRBV6-5	TRBJ2-2	.	.
TGTGCCAGTAGTATACTCGCGAGGAGCAATCAGCCCCAGCATTTT	CASSILARSNQPQHF	TRBV19	TRBJ1-5	.	.
TGTGCCAGCAGTTTATTTCGCGGGAGCTCCTACAATGAGCAGTTCTTC	CASSLFRGSSYNEQFF	TRBV28	TRBJ2-1	.	TRBD2
TGTGCCAGCAGCTTATCTACGGGGATGGGGACTCGGCAGTTCTTC	CASSLSTGMGTRQFF	TRBV7-2	TRBJ2-1	.	.